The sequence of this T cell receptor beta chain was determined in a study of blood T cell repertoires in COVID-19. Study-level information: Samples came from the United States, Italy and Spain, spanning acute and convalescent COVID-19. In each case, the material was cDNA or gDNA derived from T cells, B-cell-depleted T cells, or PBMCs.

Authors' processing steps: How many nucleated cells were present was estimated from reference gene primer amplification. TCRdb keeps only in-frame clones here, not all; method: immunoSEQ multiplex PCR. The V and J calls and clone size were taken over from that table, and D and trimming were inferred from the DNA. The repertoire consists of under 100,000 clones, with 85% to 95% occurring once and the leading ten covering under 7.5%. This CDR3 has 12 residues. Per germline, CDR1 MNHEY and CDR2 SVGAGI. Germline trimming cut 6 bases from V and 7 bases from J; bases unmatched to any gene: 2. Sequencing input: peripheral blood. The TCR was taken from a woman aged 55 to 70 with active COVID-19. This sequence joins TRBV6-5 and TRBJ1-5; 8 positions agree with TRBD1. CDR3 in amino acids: CASRDRVQPQHF. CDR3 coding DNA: TGTGCCAGCAGGGACAGGGTCCAGCCCCAGCATTTT.